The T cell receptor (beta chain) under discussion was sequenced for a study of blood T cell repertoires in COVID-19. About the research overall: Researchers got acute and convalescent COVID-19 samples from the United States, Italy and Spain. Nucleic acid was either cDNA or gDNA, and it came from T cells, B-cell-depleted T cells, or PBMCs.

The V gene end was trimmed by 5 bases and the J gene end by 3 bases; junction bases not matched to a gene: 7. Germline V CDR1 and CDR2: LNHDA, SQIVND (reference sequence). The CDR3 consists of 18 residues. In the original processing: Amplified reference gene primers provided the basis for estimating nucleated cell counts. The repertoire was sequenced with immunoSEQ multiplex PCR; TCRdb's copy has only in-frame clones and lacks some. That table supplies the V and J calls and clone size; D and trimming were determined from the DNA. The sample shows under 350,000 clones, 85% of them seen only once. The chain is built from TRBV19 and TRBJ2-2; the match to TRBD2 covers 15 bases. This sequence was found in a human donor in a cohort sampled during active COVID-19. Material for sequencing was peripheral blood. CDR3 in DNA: TGTGCCAGTAGTTCCGGACTAGCGGGAGGGCGGTACACCGGGGAGCTGTTTTTT. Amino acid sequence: CASSSGLAGGRYTGELFF.